This TCR beta chain was captured by sequencing in a study of cytomegalovirus exposure and HLA in healthy donors. PCR used 60 Vbeta primers and 13 Jbeta primers. Libraries were prepared by immunoSEQ multiplex PCR; TCRdb keeps only in-frame clonotypes and omits some of them. The sample lists 150,000 to 200,000 clones, roughly 85% seen once, with approximately 2.4% in the top ten. CDR3 size: 14 residues. Trimming removed 3 bases from V and 11 bases from J; junction bases left unmatched: 11. Germline CDR1 reads KGHSH; CDR2 reads LQKENI. Sequenced: PBMCs. The rearrangement links TRBV18 to TRBJ2-3; 7 bases line up with TRBD1. The source of this sequence is a woman in her 50s in good health and CMV-seronegative. The CDR3 is CASSPVPPGTVQYF. The CDR3 region has the DNA TGTGCCAGCTCACCGGTACCCCCCGGGACAGTGCAGTATTTT.